This T cell receptor (beta chain) was sequenced during a study of blood T cell repertoires in COVID-19 (TCRdb year 2020). In terms of the full investigation: Collaborator samples came from the United States, Italy and Spain and covered acute and convalescent phases of COVID-19. The prospective study material was composed of cDNA or gDNA derived from T cells, B-cell-depleted T cells, or PBMCs. Deeply sampled blood TCRbeta repertoires from subjects exposed to, actively infected with, or recovered from COVID-19 were included in the dataset. The repertoires were released in a freely available public database meant as a resource for research on the immune response to SARS-CoV-2. The samples were drawn from two sources: the first 160 participants of the ongoing ImmuneRACE study, and 1,200 or so subjects contributed by 6 global collaborators. Sample metadata almost always included a de-identified subject ID, COVID-19 status, age in years and sex. Where available, HLA class I and class II types were taken from metadata supplied by the sample provider and were not determined by assay-based typing. Results and caveats for the whole study, not just this receptor: How much clinical and demographic metadata was included differed by source and by participant, and the metadata was provided uncurated.

On this clone: Its antigen remains undetermined. Base-call qualities are not available, and no considerably larger clone is one nucleotide away.

The immunoSEQ Assay, a bias-controlled multiplex PCR, was used to amplify TCRbeta CDR3 regions from genomic DNA. As for the authors' bioinformatics: Within the assay, amplification of reference gene primers was used to estimate how many nucleated cells each sample contained. To quantify the absolute abundance of each unique TCRbeta CDR3 rearrangement, sequence reads were collapsed and filtered. For each sample, productive Simpson clonality was calculated as the square root of Simpson's diversity index over productive rearrangements. TCRdb holds this immuneACCESS table with in-frame rearrangements only. Some clones are missing; in checked studies, unresolved V genes explain under half, and the rest has no known cause. V and J calls plus clone size are reproduced from that table; the DNA served to infer D and trimming. The sample has about 210,000 clones on record, 80% to 90% of them singletons. The top ten constitute around 2.4% of the sample.

Another Seattle source contributed samples from volunteer blood donors who had recovered from COVID-19. Each collaborating institution followed its own protocols to collect whole blood in K2EDTA tubes. For TCRbeta analysis, collaborator samples were shipped as frozen whole blood, as isolated PBMCs, or as DNA extracted from either sample type. CDR1 KGHSH and CDR2 LQKENI were looked up in the germline V gene. V was cut back by 9 bases and J by 3 bases, leaving a gap of 17 bases between them. Measured from the cysteine to the phenylalanine, the CDR3 is 14 residues long. The only DNA kept is the CDR3, 42 bases in frame from the first base.

This sequence uses TRBV18 and TRBJ1-1; the D gene is perhaps TRBD1, from 5 matching bases. Sequences were obtained from peripheral blood. The sequence derives from a man between 35 and 55 years old who had recovered from COVID-19. In nucleotides, the sequence is TGTGCCAGTCTGATGGGGCGCTTGGACACTGAAGCTTTCTTT. It translates to CASLMGRLDTEAFF.